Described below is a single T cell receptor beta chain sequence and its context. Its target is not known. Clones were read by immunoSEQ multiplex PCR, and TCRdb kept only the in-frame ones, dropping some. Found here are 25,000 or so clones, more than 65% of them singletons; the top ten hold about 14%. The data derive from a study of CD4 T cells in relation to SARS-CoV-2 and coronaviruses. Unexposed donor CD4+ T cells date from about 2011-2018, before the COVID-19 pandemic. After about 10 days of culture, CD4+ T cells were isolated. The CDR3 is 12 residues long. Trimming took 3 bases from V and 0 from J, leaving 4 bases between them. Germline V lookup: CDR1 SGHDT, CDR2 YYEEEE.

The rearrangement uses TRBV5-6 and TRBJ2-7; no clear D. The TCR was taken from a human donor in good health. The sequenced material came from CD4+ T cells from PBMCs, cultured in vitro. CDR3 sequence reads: CASSSSSYEQYF. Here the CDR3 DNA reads TGTGCCAGCAGCTCGAGCTCCTACGAGCAGTACTTC.